The clone carrying this T cell receptor (beta chain) was recorded at least ten times. Its antigen is currently unknown. V lost 0 bases, J lost 1 base, and 7 bases lay in between. The CDR3 has 14 residues. Germline V gene sequence: CDR1 MGHRA, CDR2 YSYEKL. TCRdb processed the reads anew with MiXCR; each CDR3 protein has one entry. The sample lists roughly 63,000 distinct CDR3 sequences; roughly 20% were seen once. The sample comes from a study of lung T cells in sarcoidosis with Löfgren's syndrome. Study results and caveats: TRAV12-1 and TRBV2 were reportedly most expanded in Löfgren's patients.

The sequencing input was CD4+ T cells from PBMCs. This sequence was found in a human donor with sarcoidosis (Löfgren's syndrome or another form), or a control subject (not recorded which). The chain combines TRBV4-1 with TRBJ2-7, with a weak D call TRBD1 (5 bases). Written as DNA, the CDR3 is TGCGCCAGCAGCCAAGAGGGGCGATCCTACGAGCAGTACTTC. As protein: CASSQEGRSYEQYF.